A single sample gave rise to the 27 T cell receptor beta chains below, sequenced in a study of OX40 agonist ivuxolimab in advanced cancers. The library came from the immunoSEQ multiplex PCR assay. TCRdb took this table from immuneACCESS and kept in-frame rearrangements with V and J called. Such tables lack part of the clones; where checked against another copy, unresolved V genes explain under half of the gap, and the rest is unexplained. The sample table holds roughly 56,000 clones, of which about 86% were seen once. Roughly 0.9% of the sample belongs to the ten largest clones. This specimen consisted of CD4+ or CD8+ T cells sorted from blood, obtained in a trial of the OX40 agonist ivuxolimab. Receptor source: an adult with an advanced solid tumor such as melanoma, head and neck, liver or kidney cancer.

The chain recombines TRBV6-5 with TRBJ1-6; 11 bases agree with TRBD1. Losses at the gene ends were 4 bases for V and 10 bases for J; bases not matched to a gene: 6. CDR3 length equals 15 residues. CDR1 and CDR2 (germline): MNHEY, SVGAGI. The CDR3 loop reads CASSLGQGVLSPLHF. The CDR3 DNA sequence: TGTGCCAGCAGTTTGGGACAGGGGGTTCTATCACCCCTCCACTTT.

This clone was recorded once. This chain connects TRBV6-1 to TRBJ1-5; the D gene is possibly TRBD1 (5 bases). The CDR3 is 15 amino acids. Per the germline V gene, CDR1 is MNHNS and CDR2 is SASEGT. V was clipped by 5 bases and J by 0 bases, with 11 bases between them. CDR3 amino acids: CASSPQDNSNQPQHF. The CDR3 coding sequence is TGTGCCAGCAGTCCACAGGATAATAGCAATCAGCCCCAGCATTTT.

CDR3 coding DNA: TGCAGCGTTGAAGAAAAAGGGTTCAAGGGCTACACCTTC. Translation gives CSVEEKGFKGYTF. This chain links TRBV29-1 with TRBJ1-2; D is unclear. The germline gives CDR1 SQVTM, CDR2 ANQGSEA. The CDR3 is made up of 13 amino acids. V lost 0 bases to trimming and J lost 8 bases, with 13 bases between them.

The chain is built from TRBV4-1 and TRBJ2-3; D is ambiguous. CDR3 length: 14 amino acids. Germline loops: CDR1 MGHRA, CDR2 YSYEKL. V lost 2 bases and J 1 base, leaving 7 bases between the germline ends. The CDR3 is CASSQSDRTDTQYF. The CDR3 DNA follows: TGCGCCAGCAGCCAAAGCGACCGCACAGATACGCAGTATTTT.

The chain links TRBV5-1 to TRBJ1-2; 7 bases map to TRBD1. The V gene's germline CDR1 is SGHRS and CDR2 YFSETQ. CDR3 length: 14 amino acids. V lost 4 bases to trimming and J lost 4 bases; unmatched junction nucleotides: 7. The CDR3 DNA is TGCGCCAGCAGCGCCGGGGACAGACCCTATGGCTACACCTTC. Translating it yields CASSAGDRPYGYTF.

The chain couples TRBV11-3 to TRBJ2-1; D is perhaps TRBD1 or TRBD2 (5 bases each). Trimming stripped 5 bases from V and 0 bases from J, with 14 bases between. The CDR3 is 16 amino acids. CDR1 SGHNT and CDR2 YENEEA come from the germline V gene. The CDR3 DNA is TGTGCCAGCAGCATAATAGAGGGGAGCTCCTACAATGAGCAGTTCTTC. Encoded protein: CASSIIEGSSYNEQFF.

The V call is TRBV7-2, the J call TRBJ2-5; TRBD2 matches at 10 bases. V was pared by 4 bases and J by 7 bases, with 6 bases of the junction left unmatched. The germline V gene encodes CDR1 SGHTA and CDR2 FQGNSA. This CDR3 has 14 amino acids. The CDR3 loop is CASSSSGTSATQYF. The CDR3 nucleotides read TGTGCCAGCAGCTCCTCCGGGACTAGCGCGACCCAGTACTTC.

The V gene is TRBV5-5, the J gene TRBJ1-5; 7 positions agree with TRBD1. The CDR3 consists of 15 residues. Losses at the gene ends were 6 bases for V and 2 bases for J; bases not matched to a gene: 8. Germline V gene sequence: CDR1 SGHKS, CDR2 YYEKEE (reference sequence). CDR3 protein: CASKLTGSGNQPQHF. The CDR3 DNA reads TGTGCCAGCAAACTGACAGGGTCGGGCAATCAGCCCCAGCATTTT.

V gene TRBV6-5 combines with J gene TRBJ1-4; no clear D. V was pared by 5 bases and J by 6 bases, with 10 bases between. This CDR3 contains 13 residues. Germline V CDR1 and CDR2: MNHEY, SVGAGI. CDR3 in amino acids: CASSRTLDEKLFF. The CDR3 DNA reads TGTGCCAGCAGTCGGACTTTAGATGAAAAACTGTTTTTT.

This clone is categorized as medium-sized. V gene TRBV5-1 combines with J gene TRBJ1-2; no definite D call. Trimming took 3 bases from V and 4 from J, leaving 10 bases between them. This CDR3 has 13 residues. Germline V gives CDR1 SGHRS, CDR2 YFSETQ. The CDR3 spells CASSSPGIYGYTF. The CDR3 DNA reads TGCGCCAGCAGCTCCCCGGGGATCTATGGCTACACCTTC.

V is TRBV5-4 and J is TRBJ2-7, with D tentatively TRBD1 (6 bases). In germline, CDR1 is SGHNT, CDR2 YYREEE (reference sequence). The CDR3 is 15 amino acids. Trimming pared 0 bases from V and 2 bases from J, leaving 12 bases between. DNA for the CDR3: TGTGCCAGCAGCTTGGGACTTTCAGGGGCCTACGAGCAGTACTTC. It translates to CASSLGLSGAYEQYF.

The chain recombines TRBV15 with TRBJ1-5, with TRBD1 matching over 7 bases. CDR1 and CDR2 (germline): LNHNV, YYDKDF (reference sequence). CDR3 size: 18 residues. J lost 0 bases, V lost 0 bases, and 8 bases had no gene match. CDR3 region: CATSRDWPGGSSNQPQHF. DNA for the CDR3: TGTGCCACCAGCAGAGATTGGCCAGGGGGAAGTAGCAATCAGCCCCAGCATTTT.

The chain recombines TRBV6-1 with TRBJ1-2; the D gene is possibly TRBD1 (5 bases). There are 15 residues in the CDR3. V lost 3 bases, J lost 2 bases, and 13 bases lay in between. Germline CDR1 and CDR2: MNHNS and SASEGT. CDR3 protein: CASSDTKRGNYGYTF. The CDR3 DNA sequence: TGTGCCAGCAGTGACACTAAGAGGGGAAACTATGGCTACACCTTC.

This chain uses TRBV11-1 with TRBJ2-1; D ambiguous. Deletions cut 1 base from V and 5 bases from J, with 6 bases between. The germline V gene has CDR1 SGHAT and CDR2 FQDESV (reference sequence). The CDR3 spans 13 residues. For the CDR3, the DNA is TGTGCCAGCAGCTTAGAAGACAACAATGAGCAGTTCTTC. This codes for CASSLEDNNEQFF.

V usage is TRBV27 and J usage is TRBJ1-6; D is undetermined. The CDR3 runs to 14 residues. Between the trimmed V and J ends, which lost 8 bases and 11 bases, there was a span of 19 bases. In germline, CDR1 is MNHEY, CDR2 SMNVEV (reference sequence). The CDR3 nucleotides are TGTGCCAGCGGCCCGGACCTACGCGGCGCACCCCTCCACTTT. This gives the protein CASGPDLRGAPLHF.

The chain has TRBV4-1 and TRBJ1-3; no firm D call. The germline V gene has CDR1 MGHRA and CDR2 YSYEKL. The CDR3 is 15 amino acids. V was pared by 0 bases and J by 0 bases, with 6 bases between. In DNA, the CDR3 is TGCGCCAGCAGCCAAGATCCCGGCTCTGGAAACACCATATATTTT. Amino acids: CASSQDPGSGNTIYF.

This rearrangement joins TRBV5-6 to TRBJ2-2; 8 bases match TRBD1. The trim removed 0 bases at V and 1 base at J, leaving 2 bases unmatched. The CDR3 totals 16 residues. Germline values: CDR1 SGHDT, CDR2 YYEEEE. This chain's CDR3 is CASSLAGTGNTGELFF. CDR3 in DNA: TGTGCCAGCAGCTTGGCCGGGACAGGGAACACCGGGGAGCTGTTTTTT.

The CDR3 is CASSNRDSNQPQHF. The CDR3, as DNA: TGTGCCAGCAGCAACAGGGATAGCAATCAGCCCCAGCATTTT. This chain joins TRBV5-4 and TRBJ1-5, with D perhaps matching TRBD1 (6 bases). CDR1 and CDR2 (germline): SGHNT, YYREEE (reference sequence). This CDR3 is built from 14 residues. V shed 4 bases and J shed 0 bases, with 8 bases lying between them. Combining the CDR3 with reference TRBV5-4 and TRBJ1-5 gives the whole variable domain ETGVTQSPTHLIKTRGQQVTLRCSSQSGHNTVSWYQQALGQGPQFIFQYYREEENGRGNFPPRFSGLQFPNYSSELNVNALELDDSALYLCASSNRDSNQPQHFGDGTRLSIL.

The CDR3 nucleotides are TGTGCCAGCAGCCCCCGCCCCGGGGATCGGACTGAAGCTTTCTTT. This gives the protein CASSPRPGDRTEAFF. The V call is TRBV27, the J call TRBJ1-1; D not resolved. The ends were cut back, 6 bases at V and 5 bases at J, with 19 bases in the middle. Germline CDR1 reads MNHEY; CDR2 reads SMNVEV (reference sequence). CDR3 length: 15 amino acids.

A single count supports this clone. The chain recombines TRBV2 with TRBJ2-7; 7 bases match TRBD1. Germline assignment: CDR1 SNHLY and CDR2 FYNNEI. The CDR3 runs 14 residues. V was clipped by 9 bases and J by 0 bases; unmatched bases: 8. CDR3 residues: CASNRDRSSYEQYF. CDR3 DNA: TGTGCCAGTAACCGGGACAGAAGCTCCTACGAGCAGTACTTC.

The chain combines TRBV7-9 with TRBJ2-2, with D perhaps matching TRBD1 or TRBD2 (6 bases each). V lost 1 base and J 7 bases, leaving 13 bases between the germline ends. Germline V CDR1 and CDR2: SEHNR, FQNEAQ (reference sequence). This CDR3 region has 15 residues. The CDR3 sequence is CASSLEGGRLGELFF. CDR3 DNA sequence: TGTGCCAGCAGCTTAGAGGGGGGTCGTCTCGGGGAGCTGTTTTTT.

The chain combines TRBV5-8 with TRBJ1-5, with 8 bases fitting TRBD1. V dropped 5 bases and J dropped 2; count of bases not matched to a gene: 6. The germline CDR1 and CDR2 sequences are SGHTS and YDEGEE. The CDR3 consists of 15 residues. The CDR3 region has the DNA TGTGCCAGCAGTTCGGACAGGGTGGGCAATCAGCCCCAGCATTTT. Encoded protein: CASSSDRVGNQPQHF. Full variable domain (remainder filled in from reference TRBV5-8 and TRBJ1-5): EAGVTQSPTHLIKTRGQQATLRCSPISGHTSVYWYQQALGLGLQFLLWYDEGEERNRGNFPPRFSGRQFPNYSSELNVNALELEDSALYLCASSSDRVGNQPQHFGDGTRLSIL.

The chain carries TRBV6-5 and TRBJ1-5; D is unresolved. This CDR3 has 14 amino acids. Germline assignment: CDR1 MNHEY and CDR2 SVGAGI. Between the trimmed V and J ends, which lost 4 bases and 4 bases, there was a span of 11 bases. This CDR3 is CASSSPGPNQPQHF. CDR3 sequence (DNA): TGTGCCAGCAGTTCACCGGGCCCTAATCAGCCCCAGCATTTT.

The chain carries TRBV21-1 and TRBJ2-2. TRBV21-1 is designated a pseudogene. This CDR3 comprises 17 residues. CDR3 loop: CASSKGPHVDNTGELFF. CDR3 bases: TGTGCCAGCAGCAAAGGACCCCATGTAGATAACACCGGGGAGCTGTTTTTT.

CDR3 amino acids: CASSLTSGRAGEQFF. CDR3 in DNA: TGCGCCAGCAGCCTGACTAGCGGGAGGGCCGGTGAGCAGTTCTTC. The rearrangement uses TRBV10-1 and TRBJ2-1, with 14 bases lining up with TRBD2. The V gene's germline CDR1 is WNHNN and CDR2 SYGVQD (reference sequence). The CDR3 runs 15 residues. Trimming took 6 bases from V and 9 from J; bases not matched to a gene: 7.

The chain carries TRBV11-2 and TRBJ1-5; no reliable D call. The CDR3 covers 14 residues. CDR1 and CDR2 (germline): SGHAT, FQNNGV. Trimming shortened V by 4 bases and J by 4 bases, and 11 bases separated the two germline ends. This CDR3 reads CASSYGRVNQPQHF. DNA for the CDR3: TGTGCCAGCAGCTATGGGAGGGTTAATCAGCCCCAGCATTTT.

The rearrangement joins TRBV28 to TRBJ2-1; possibly TRBD1 or TRBD2 for D (5 bases each). Germline V gene data show CDR1 as MDHEN and CDR2 as SYDVKM. The V end was cut by 10 bases, the J end by 8 bases, with 18 bases between. This CDR3 region has 13 residues. For the CDR3, the DNA is TGTGCCACCCAAGGGACGCCGAGCTATGAGCAGTTCTTC. Encoded protein: CATQGTPSYEQFF.